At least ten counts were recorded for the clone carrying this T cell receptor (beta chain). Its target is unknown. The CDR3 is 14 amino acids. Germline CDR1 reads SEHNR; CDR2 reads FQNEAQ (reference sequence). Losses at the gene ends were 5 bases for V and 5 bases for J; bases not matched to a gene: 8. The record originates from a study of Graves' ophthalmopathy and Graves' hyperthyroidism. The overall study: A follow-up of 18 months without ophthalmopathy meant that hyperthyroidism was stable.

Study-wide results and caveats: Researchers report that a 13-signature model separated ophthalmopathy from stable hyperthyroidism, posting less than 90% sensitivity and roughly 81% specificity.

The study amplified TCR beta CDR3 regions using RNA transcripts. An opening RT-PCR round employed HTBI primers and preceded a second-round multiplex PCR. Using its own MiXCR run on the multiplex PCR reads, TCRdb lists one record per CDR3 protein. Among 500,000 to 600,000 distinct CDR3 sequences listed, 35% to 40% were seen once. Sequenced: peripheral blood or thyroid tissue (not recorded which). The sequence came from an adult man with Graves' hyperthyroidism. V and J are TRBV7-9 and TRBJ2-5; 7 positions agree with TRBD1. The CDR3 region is CASSQTGRLETQYF. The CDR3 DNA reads TGTGCCAGCAGCCAGACAGGGCGTTTGGAGACCCAGTACTTC.